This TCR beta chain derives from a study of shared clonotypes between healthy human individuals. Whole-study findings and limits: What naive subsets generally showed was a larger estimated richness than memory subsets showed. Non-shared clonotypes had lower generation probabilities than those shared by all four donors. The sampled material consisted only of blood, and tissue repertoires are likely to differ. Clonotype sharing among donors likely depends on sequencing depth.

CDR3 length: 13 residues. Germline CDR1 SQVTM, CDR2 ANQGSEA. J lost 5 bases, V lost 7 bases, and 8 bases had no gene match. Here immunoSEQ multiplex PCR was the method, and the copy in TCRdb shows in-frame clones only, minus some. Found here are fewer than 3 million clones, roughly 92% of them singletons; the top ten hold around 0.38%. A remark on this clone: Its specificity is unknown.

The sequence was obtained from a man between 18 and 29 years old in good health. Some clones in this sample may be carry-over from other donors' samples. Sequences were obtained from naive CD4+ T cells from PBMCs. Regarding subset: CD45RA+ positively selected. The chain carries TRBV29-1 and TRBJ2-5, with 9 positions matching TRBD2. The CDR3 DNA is TGCAGCGCCCGGCGGGGGGGCGCCGAGACCCAGTACTTC. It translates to CSARRGGAETQYF.